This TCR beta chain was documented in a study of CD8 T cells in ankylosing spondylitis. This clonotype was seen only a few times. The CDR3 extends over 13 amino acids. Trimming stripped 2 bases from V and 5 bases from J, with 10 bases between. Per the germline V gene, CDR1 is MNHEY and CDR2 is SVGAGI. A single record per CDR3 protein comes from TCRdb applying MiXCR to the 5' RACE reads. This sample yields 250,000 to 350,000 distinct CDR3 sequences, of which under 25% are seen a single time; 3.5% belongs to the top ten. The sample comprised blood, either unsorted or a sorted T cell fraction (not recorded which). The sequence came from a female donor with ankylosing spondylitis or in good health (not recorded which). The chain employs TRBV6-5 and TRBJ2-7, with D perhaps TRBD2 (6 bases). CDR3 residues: CASSYLGEDEQYF. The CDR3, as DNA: TGTGCCAGCAGTTACCTAGGGGAGGACGAGCAGTACTTC.